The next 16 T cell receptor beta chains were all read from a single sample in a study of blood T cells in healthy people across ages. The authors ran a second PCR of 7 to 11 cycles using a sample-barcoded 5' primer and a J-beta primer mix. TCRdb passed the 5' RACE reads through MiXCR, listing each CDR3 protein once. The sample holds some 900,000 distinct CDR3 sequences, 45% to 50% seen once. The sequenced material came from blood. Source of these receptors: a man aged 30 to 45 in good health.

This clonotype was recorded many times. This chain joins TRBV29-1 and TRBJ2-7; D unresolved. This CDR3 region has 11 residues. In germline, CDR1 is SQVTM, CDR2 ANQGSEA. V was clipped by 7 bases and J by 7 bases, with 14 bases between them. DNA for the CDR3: TGCAGCGGTCGAAATGGATGGGAGCAGTACTTC. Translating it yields CSGRNGWEQYF.

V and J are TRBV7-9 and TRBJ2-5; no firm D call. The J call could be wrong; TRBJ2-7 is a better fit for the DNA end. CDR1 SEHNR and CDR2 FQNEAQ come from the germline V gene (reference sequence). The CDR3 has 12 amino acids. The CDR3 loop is CASSFTPYEQYF. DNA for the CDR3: TGTGCCAGCAGCTTCACTCCCTACGAGCAGTACTTC.

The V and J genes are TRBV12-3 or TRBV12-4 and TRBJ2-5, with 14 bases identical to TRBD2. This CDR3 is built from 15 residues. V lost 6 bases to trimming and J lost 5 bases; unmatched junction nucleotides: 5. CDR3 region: CASSDWTSGGETQYF. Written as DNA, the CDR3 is TGTGCCAGCAGCGACTGGACTAGCGGGGGGGAGACCCAGTACTTC.

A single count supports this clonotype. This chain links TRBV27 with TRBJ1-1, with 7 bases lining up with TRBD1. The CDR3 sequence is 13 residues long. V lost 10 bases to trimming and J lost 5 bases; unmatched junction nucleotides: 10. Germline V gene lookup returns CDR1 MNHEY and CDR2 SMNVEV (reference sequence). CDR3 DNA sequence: TGTGCCACAGGGGGACACCTGGGGACTGAAGCTTTCTTT. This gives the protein CATGGHLGTEAFF.

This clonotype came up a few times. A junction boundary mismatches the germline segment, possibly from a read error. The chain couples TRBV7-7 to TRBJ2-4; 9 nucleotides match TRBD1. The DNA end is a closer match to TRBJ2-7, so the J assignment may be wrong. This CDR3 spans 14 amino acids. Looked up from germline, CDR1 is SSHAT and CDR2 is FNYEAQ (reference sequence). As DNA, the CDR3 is TGTGCTAGCAGCCCCGGGACAGGGAACCACGAGCAGTACTTC. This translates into CASSPGTGNHEQYF.

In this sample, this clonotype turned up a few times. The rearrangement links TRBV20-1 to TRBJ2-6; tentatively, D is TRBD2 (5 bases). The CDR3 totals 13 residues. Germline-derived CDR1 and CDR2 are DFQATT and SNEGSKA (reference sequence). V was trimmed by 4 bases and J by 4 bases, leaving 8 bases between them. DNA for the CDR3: TGCAGTGCTACCGGGAACGGGGCCAACGTCCTGACTTTC. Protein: CSATGNGANVLTF.

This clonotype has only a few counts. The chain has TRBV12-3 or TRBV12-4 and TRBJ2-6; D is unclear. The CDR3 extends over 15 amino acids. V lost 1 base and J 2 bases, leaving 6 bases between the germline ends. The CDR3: CASSLEVTGANVLTF. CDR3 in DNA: TGTGCCAGCAGTTTAGAGGTAACTGGGGCCAACGTCCTGACTTTC.

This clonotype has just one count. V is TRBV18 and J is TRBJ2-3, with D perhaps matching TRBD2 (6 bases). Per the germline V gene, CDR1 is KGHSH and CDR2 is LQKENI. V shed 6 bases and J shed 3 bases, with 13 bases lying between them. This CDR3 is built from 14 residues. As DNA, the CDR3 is TGTGCCAGCTCGCTGGGGACTCCGACAGATACGCAGTATTTT. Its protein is CASSLGTPTDTQYF.

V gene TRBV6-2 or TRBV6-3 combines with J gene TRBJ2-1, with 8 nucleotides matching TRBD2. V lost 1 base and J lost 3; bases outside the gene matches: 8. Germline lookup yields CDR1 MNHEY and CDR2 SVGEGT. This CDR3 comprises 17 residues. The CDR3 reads CASSYWDSGALYNEQFF. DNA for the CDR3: TGTGCCAGCAGTTACTGGGATAGCGGGGCCCTCTACAATGAGCAGTTCTTC.

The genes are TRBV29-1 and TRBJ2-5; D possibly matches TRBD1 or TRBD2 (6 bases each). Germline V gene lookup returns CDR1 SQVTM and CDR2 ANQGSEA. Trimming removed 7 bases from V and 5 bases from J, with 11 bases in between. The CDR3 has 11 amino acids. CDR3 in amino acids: CSGRGGETQYF. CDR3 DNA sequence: TGCAGCGGCAGGGGAGGCGAGACCCAGTACTTC.

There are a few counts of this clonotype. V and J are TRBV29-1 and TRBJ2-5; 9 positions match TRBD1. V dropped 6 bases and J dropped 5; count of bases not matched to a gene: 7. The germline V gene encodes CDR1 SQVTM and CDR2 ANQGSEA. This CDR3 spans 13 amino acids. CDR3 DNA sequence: TGCAGCGTGGATACAGGGGGCGGCGAGACCCAGTACTTC. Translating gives CSVDTGGGETQYF.

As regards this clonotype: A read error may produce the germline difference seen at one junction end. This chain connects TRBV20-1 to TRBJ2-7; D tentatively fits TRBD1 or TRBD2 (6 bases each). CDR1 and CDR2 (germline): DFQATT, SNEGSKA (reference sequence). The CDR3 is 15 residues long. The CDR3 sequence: CGARESGAPGYEQYF. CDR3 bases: TGCGGTGCTAGAGAGTCGGGGGCGCCTGGCTACGAGCAGTACTTC.

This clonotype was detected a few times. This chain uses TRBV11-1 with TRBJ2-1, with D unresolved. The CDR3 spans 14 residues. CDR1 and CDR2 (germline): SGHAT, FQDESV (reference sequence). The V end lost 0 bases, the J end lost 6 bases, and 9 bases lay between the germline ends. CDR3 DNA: TGTGCCAGCAGCTTAGCGTTGGGGTTCAATGAGCAGTTCTTC. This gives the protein CASSLALGFNEQFF.

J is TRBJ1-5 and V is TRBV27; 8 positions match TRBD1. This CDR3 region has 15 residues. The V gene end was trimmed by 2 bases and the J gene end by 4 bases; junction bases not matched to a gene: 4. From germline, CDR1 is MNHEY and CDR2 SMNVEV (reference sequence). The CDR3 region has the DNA TGTGCCAGCAGTTTAGACAACAGGGGGAATCAGCCCCAGCATTTT. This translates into CASSLDNRGNQPQHF.

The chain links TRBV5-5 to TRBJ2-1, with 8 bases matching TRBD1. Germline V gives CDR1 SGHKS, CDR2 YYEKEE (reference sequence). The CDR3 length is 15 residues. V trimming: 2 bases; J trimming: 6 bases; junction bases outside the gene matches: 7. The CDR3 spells CASSFQGAGGNEQFF. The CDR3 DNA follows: TGTGCCAGCAGCTTTCAGGGGGCCGGGGGCAATGAGCAGTTCTTC.

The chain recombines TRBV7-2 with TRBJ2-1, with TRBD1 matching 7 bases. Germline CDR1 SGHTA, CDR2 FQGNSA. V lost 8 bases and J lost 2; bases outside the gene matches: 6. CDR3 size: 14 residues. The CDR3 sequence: CASHATGAYNEQFF. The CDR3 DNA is TGTGCCAGCCACGCAACAGGGGCCTACAATGAGCAGTTCTTC.